The rows below give T cell receptor beta chains drawn from one sample of a study of cytomegalovirus exposure and HLA in healthy donors. The protocol was immunoSEQ multiplex PCR, while the TCRdb copy is restricted to in-frame clones and leaves out a portion. This table has roughly 90,000 clones, around 78% appearing once. Sequenced: PBMCs. The receptors here all came from a woman aged 40 to 50 in good health and CMV-seropositive. Each CDR3 is given with its conserved first and last residue. Fields, in order: J gene, V gene, CDR3 protein.

TRBJ2-1,TRBV9,CASSVGRVDGNEQFF
TRBJ2-7,TRBV5-4,CASSLVGTGVHEQYF
TRBJ2-3,TRBV25-1,CASSELLGGTDTQYF
TRBJ2-7,TRBV7-9,CASSLLYEQYF
TRBJ2-7,TRBV7-2,CASSKQTSVQNEQYF
TRBJ2-2,TRBV9,CASSPRFESGGYTGELFF
TRBJ2-7,TRBV13,CASSSTTGGSHEQYF
TRBJ2-7,TRBV18,CASSPWTSGRGAGGYEQYF
TRBJ2-7,TRBV4-1,CASSQAPTGQLYEQYF
TRBJ2-6,TRBV10-3,CAFGTGFSGANVLTF
TRBJ2-1,TRBV23-1,CASSQSWDTSYNEQFF
TRBJ2-7,TRBV28,CASSLSPGRLSSYEQYF
TRBJ2-3,TRBV4-2,CASSPRRTDTQYF
TRBJ1-5,TRBV6-6,CASSQVPYQPQHF
TRBJ1-1,TRBV10-3,CAIRPRGETEAFF
TRBJ1-2,TRBV7-8,CASSTPTGANYGYTF
TRBJ2-1,TRBV6-4,CASRPFIRQGVGWNEQFF
.,TRBV6-5,CASSPSNEQYF
TRBJ1-1,TRBV7-9,CSSSSTDTEAFF
TRBJ2-7,TRBV19,CASSKGARGRDEQYF
TRBJ2-3,TRBV7-3,CASSLSPQRDTQYF
TRBJ1-4,TRBV19,CASSWGGRAATNEKLFF
.,TRBV7-6,CASSSQGARHEQYF
TRBJ2-7,TRBV11-1,CASSFNRDSSEQYF
TRBJ2-7,TRBV4-2,CASSQGSSGRAIEQYF
TRBJ2-7,TRBV10-3,CAISARLAGGPNEQYF
TRBJ2-3,TRBV7-2,CASSLGDSSQYF
TRBJ2-1,TRBV2,CASRERLSGEVNEQFF
TRBJ2-1,TRBV6-6,CASTLGDRDNEQFF
TRBJ2-5,TRBV21-1,CASSKSYPLRQEKETQYF
TRBJ2-3,TRBV14,CASSQRLAGKTDTQYF
TRBJ2-7,TRBV11-2,CASSLRPRTGGNNEQYF
TRBJ1-1,TRBV7-9,CSSSLGDSGAEAFF
TRBJ2-7,TRBV7-2,CASSSATYEQYF
TRBJ2-2,TRBV12-5,CASGLVIGVGTGVRTSGGELFF